A selection of T cell receptor beta chains follows, all from one sample in a study of blood T cell repertoires in COVID-19. This table comes from immunoSEQ multiplex PCR, and its TCRdb copy is limited to in-frame clones, with some not included. The table has about 81,000 clones, 89% seen once. Sequencing input: peripheral blood. Receptor source: a man aged 65-85 years with active or convalescent COVID-19. Both conserved end residues are part of each CDR3. A D gene is named only where the DNA matches it firmly. The size entry is marked missing in some rows and otherwise reads once, few, many or a size class.

clone size,D gene,V gene,J gene,CDR3 protein,CDR3 DNA
once,.,TRBV11-2,TRBJ1-4,CATASWGNEKLFF,TGTGCGACAGCTTCCTGGGGTAATGAAAAACTGTTTTTT
.,.,TRBV7-6,TRBJ2-2,CASSSNRNTGELFF,TGTGCCAGCAGCTCCAACAGGAACACCGGGGAGCTGTTTTTT
once,.,TRBV4-1,TRBJ2-7,CASSRGVMGSYEQYF,TGCGCCAGCAGCCGGGGAGTTATGGGATCCTACGAGCAGTACTTC
.,.,TRBV7-8,TRBJ1-2,CASSLGQNYGYTF,TGTGCCAGCAGCTTAGGGCAGAACTATGGCTACACCTTC
.,.,TRBV10-3,TRBJ2-5,CAIGGTRGETQYF,TGTGCCATCGGCGGCACCCGTGGAGAGACCCAGTACTTC
.,TRBD2,TRBV9,TRBJ2-7,CASSPTGGSGRPYEQYF,TGTGCCAGCTCCCCGACGGGCGGTAGCGGGAGACCCTACGAGCAGTACTTC
once,TRBD1,TRBV7-9,TRBJ1-2,CASSLTGGAYGYTF,TGTGCCAGCAGCTTAACAGGGGGGGCCTATGGCTACACCTTC
.,TRBD1,TRBV2,TRBJ2-6,CASIRDRVVSGANVLTF,TGTGCCAGCATCCGGGACAGGGTAGTCTCTGGGGCCAACGTCCTGACTTTC
.,.,TRBV4-2,TRBJ2-7,CASSQEPSVSSYEQYF,TGTGCCAGCAGCCAAGAACCTAGCGTCAGCTCCTACGAGCAGTACTTC
.,.,TRBV2,TRBJ2-7,CASSEKSGTYYEQYF,TGTGCCAGCAGTGAAAAGTCGGGGACATACTACGAGCAGTACTTC
.,.,TRBV9,TRBJ1-1,CASSTTGLGTEAFF,TGTGCCAGCAGCACCACAGGGCTCGGGACTGAAGCTTTCTTT
.,.,TRBV2,TRBJ2-5,CASSLGRETQYF,TGTGCCAGCAGTCTAGGCAGAGAGACCCAGTACTTC
.,.,TRBV7-6,TRBJ2-7,CASSQTRNNEQYF,TGTGCCAGCAGCCAAACAAGAAATAACGAGCAGTACTTC
.,TRBD1,TRBV4-2,TRBJ1-1,CASSPEYRGRDTEAFF,TGTGCCAGCAGCCCAGAGTACAGGGGACGTGACACTGAAGCTTTCTTT
.,TRBD1,TRBV5-1,TRBJ2-7,CASSTGGGGSYEQYF,TGCGCCAGCAGCACAGGGGGCGGGGGCTCCTACGAGCAGTACTTC
once,TRBD1,TRBV3-1/TRBV3-2,TRBJ2-7,CASSQEDRASYEQYF,TGTGCCAGCAGCCAGGAAGACAGGGCTTCCTACGAGCAGTACTTC
.,.,TRBV11-2,TRBJ1-2,CASSLEGPYGYTF,TGTGCCAGCAGCTTGGAGGGACCCTATGGCTACACCTTC
.,TRBD1,TRBV14,TRBJ1-5,CASSQDTDRERSNQPQHF,TGTGCCAGCAGCCAAGACACGGACAGGGAAAGGAGCAATCAGCCCCAGCATTTT